The 10 T cell receptor beta chains given below trace back to one sample, sequenced in a study of T cell repertoires in cytomegalovirus infection. What these receptors recognize is not known. TCRdb independently ran MiXCR on the reads; one entry per CDR3 protein. The sample records 700,000 to 900,000 distinct CDR3 sequences, almost 30% being singletons. Sequenced here: cultured CD8+ T cells from PBMCs, sampled from culture after CMV antigen stimulation. The receptors were sampled from a human donor in good health (CMV status not recorded). Some clones in this sample may be carry-over from other donors' samples.

A few counts support this clonotype. The rearrangement links TRBV7-9 to TRBJ1-2, with 9 bases fitting TRBD1. The CDR3 has 15 amino acids. CDR1 and CDR2 from the germline V gene are SEHNR and FQNEAQ (reference sequence). The junction had 8 bases not matched to a gene; V was cut back by 3 bases and J by 6 bases. This CDR3 is CASSFGTGGLDGYTF. DNA of the CDR3: TGTGCCAGCAGCTTTGGAACAGGGGGCTTGGATGGCTACACCTTC.

This clonotype was observed a handful of times. The rearrangement joins TRBV2 to TRBJ2-3; D may match TRBD1 or TRBD2 (5 bases each). Germline V gene lookup returns CDR1 SNHLY and CDR2 FYNNEI. There are 15 residues in the CDR3. The V gene lost 5 bases and the J gene lost 6 bases, with 18 bases spanning the gap. CDR3 region: CASSTTGTRQDTQYF. As DNA, the CDR3 is TGTGCCAGCAGTACTACCGGGACCCGGCAGGATACGCAGTATTTT.

There are a few counts of this clonotype. V usage is TRBV7-2 and J usage is TRBJ2-3; tentative D call: TRBD2 (5 bases). Between the trimmed V and J ends, which lost 1 base and 0 bases, there was a span of 11 bases. The CDR3 is made up of 16 amino acids. CDR1 is SGHTA, CDR2 FQGNSA, per germline. CDR3 loop: CASSLEMGGSTDTQYF. The CDR3 DNA reads as TGTGCCAGCAGCTTAGAAATGGGCGGGAGCACAGATACGCAGTATTTT.

This clonotype was picked up many times. The chain combines TRBV7-6 with TRBJ2-1; D unresolved. CDR3 size: 16 residues. CDR1 is SGHVS, CDR2 FNYEAQ, per germline. Trimming took off 1 base at V and 8 bases at J, with 18 bases between the two ends. The CDR3: CASSLGAGPRSHEQFF. The CDR3 nucleotides read TGTGCCAGCAGCTTAGGGGCAGGCCCAAGGAGCCATGAGCAGTTCTTC. Looking up the rest from reference TRBV7-6 and TRBJ2-1 gives the full variable domain: GAGVSQSPRYKVTKRGQDVALRCDPISGHVSLYWYRQALGQGPEFLTYFNYEAQQDKSGLPNDRFSAERPEGSISTLTIQRTEQRDSAMYRCASSLGAGPRSHEQFFGPGTRLTVL.

The CDR3 protein is CASTEETANTEAFF. CDR3 nucleotide sequence: TGTGCCAGCACCGAAGAGACAGCGAACACTGAAGCTTTCTTT. The rearrangement uses TRBV12-3 or TRBV12-4 and TRBJ1-1, with a weak D call TRBD1 (5 bases). The V gene lost 7 bases and the J gene lost 1 base, with 13 bases spanning the gap. The CDR3 sequence is 14 residues long.

This clonotype was detected a few times. CDR3 residues: CATGGTGSYEQYF. The CDR3 region has the DNA TGTGCCACCGGGGGGACGGGTTCCTACGAGCAGTACTTC. This chain uses TRBV2 with TRBJ2-7, with TRBD2 identical over 7 bases. With 10 bases clipped from V and 1 base from J, the junction kept 7 bases outside the gene matches. This CDR3 has 13 amino acids. CDR1 SNHLY and CDR2 FYNNEI come from the germline V gene.

This clonotype was counted ten times or more. The V and J genes are TRBV6-2 or TRBV6-3 and TRBJ2-2; TRBD1 matches at 8 bases. CDR1 MNHEY and CDR2 SVGEGT come from the germline V gene. This CDR3 has 14 amino acids. The junction had 3 bases not matched to a gene; V was cut back by 6 bases and J by 3 bases. The CDR3 DNA sequence: TGTGCCAGCAGCGGACAGGGTTACACCGGGGAGCTGTTTTTT. Residues: CASSGQGYTGELFF.

CDR3 nucleotides: TGCGCCAGCAGCCCGACGGCAGGGGCGAATCTGGGCTACACCTTC. Translating it yields CASSPTAGANLGYTF. The V and J genes are TRBV4-1 and TRBJ1-2; TRBD1 is a possible D gene (6 bases). From germline, CDR1 is MGHRA and CDR2 YSYEKL. V was trimmed by 4 bases and J by 8 bases, leaving 20 bases between them. This CDR3 is 15 amino acids long.

The chain has TRBV20-1 and TRBJ1-1, with D unresolved. Germline lookup yields CDR1 DFQATT and CDR2 SNEGSKA (reference sequence). The length of the CDR3 is 16 residues. V lost 6 bases and J 0 bases, leaving 20 bases between the germline ends. The DNA for the CDR3 is TGCAGTGCCCTACCCTACAGTGTCTCCATGAACACTGAAGCTTTCTTT. Amino acid sequence: CSALPYSVSMNTEAFF.

This clonotype was observed a handful of times. The chain joins TRBV10-3 to TRBJ1-2, with TRBD1 matching 7 bases. CDR3 size: 11 residues. J was trimmed by 6 bases and V by 7 bases; bases with no gene match: 2. The germline gives CDR1 ENHRY, CDR2 SYGVKD. The DNA for the CDR3 is TGTGCCATCAAGGGGGCGGATGGCTACACCTTC. This sequence encodes CAIKGADGYTF.